The 2 T cell receptor beta chains reported below all come from one sample, sequenced in a study of CD8+ T cells in alopecia areata. RNA was isolated and reverse transcribed to cDNA, the sequencing template. Assay: immunoSEQ multiplex PCR; the TCRdb copy retains only in-frame clones and omits some. This table has about 140,000 clones, roughly 58% appearing once. Sequenced material: CD8+ T cells sorted from blood. These TCRs come from a human donor in good health.

This rearrangement joins TRBV29-1 to TRBJ1-2; D gene unclear. CDR1 SQVTM and CDR2 ANQGSEA come from the germline V gene. The CDR3 consists of 12 residues. The V end was cut by 6 bases, the J end by 5 bases, with 13 bases between. The CDR3 region is CSVETRKYGYTF. The CDR3 DNA reads as TGCAGCGTCGAAACGCGCAAATATGGCTACACCTTC.

The V and J genes are TRBV5-1 and TRBJ1-1, with D hard to call. Germline lookup yields CDR1 SGHRS and CDR2 YFSETQ. Trimming removed 4 bases at V and 0 bases at J, with 4 bases between. The CDR3 is 12 residues long. The CDR3 DNA is TGCGCCAGCAGCGATATGAACACTGAAGCTTTCTTT. Residues: CASSDMNTEAFF.